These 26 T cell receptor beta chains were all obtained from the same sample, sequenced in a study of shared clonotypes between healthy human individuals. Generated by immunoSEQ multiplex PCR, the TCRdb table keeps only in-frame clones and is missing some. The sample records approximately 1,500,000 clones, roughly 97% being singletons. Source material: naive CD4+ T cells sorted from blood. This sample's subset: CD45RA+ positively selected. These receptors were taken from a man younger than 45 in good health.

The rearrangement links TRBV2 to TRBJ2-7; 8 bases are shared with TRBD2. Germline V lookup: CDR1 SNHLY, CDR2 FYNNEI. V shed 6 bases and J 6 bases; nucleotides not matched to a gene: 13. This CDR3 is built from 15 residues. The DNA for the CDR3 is TGTGCCAGCAGGGATACTAGCGGCTCCCCTCTCGAGCAGTACTTC. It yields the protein CASRDTSGSPLEQYF.

CDR3 region: CASSEALVKQFF. The CDR3 DNA sequence: TGTGCCAGCAGTGAAGCCCTAGTAAAGCAGTTCTTC. The genes are TRBV2 and TRBJ2-1; no firm D call. V shed 0 bases and J shed 11 bases, with 8 bases lying between them. The CDR3 totals 12 residues. Germline loops: CDR1 SNHLY, CDR2 FYNNEI.

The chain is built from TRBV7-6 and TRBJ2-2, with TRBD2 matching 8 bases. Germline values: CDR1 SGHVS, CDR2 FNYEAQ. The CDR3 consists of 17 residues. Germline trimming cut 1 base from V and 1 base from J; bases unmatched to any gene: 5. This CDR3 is CASSLELAGLNTGELFF. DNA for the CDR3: TGTGCCAGCAGCTTAGAGCTAGCGGGCCTGAACACCGGGGAGCTGTTTTTT.

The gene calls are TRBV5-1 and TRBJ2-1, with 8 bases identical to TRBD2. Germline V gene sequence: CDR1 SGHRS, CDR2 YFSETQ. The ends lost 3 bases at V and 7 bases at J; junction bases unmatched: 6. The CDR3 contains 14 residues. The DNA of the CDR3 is TGCGCCAGCAGCTCCGGGACTAGGGTTAATGAGCAGTTCTTC. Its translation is CASSSGTRVNEQFF.

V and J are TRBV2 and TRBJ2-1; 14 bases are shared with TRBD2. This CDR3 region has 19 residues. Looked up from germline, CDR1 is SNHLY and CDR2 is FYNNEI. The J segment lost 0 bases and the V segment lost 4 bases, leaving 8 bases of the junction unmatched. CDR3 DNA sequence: TGTGCCAGCAGTGCCCCGGGACTAGCGGGAGCTAACTCCTACAATGAGCAGTTCTTC. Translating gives CASSAPGLAGANSYNEQFF. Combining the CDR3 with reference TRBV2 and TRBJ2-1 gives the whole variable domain EPEVTQTPSHQVTQMGQEVILRCVPISNHLYFYWYRQILGQKVEFLVSFYNNEISEKSEIFDDQFSVERPDGSNFTLKIRSTKLEDSAMYFCASSAPGLAGANSYNEQFFGPGTRLTVL.

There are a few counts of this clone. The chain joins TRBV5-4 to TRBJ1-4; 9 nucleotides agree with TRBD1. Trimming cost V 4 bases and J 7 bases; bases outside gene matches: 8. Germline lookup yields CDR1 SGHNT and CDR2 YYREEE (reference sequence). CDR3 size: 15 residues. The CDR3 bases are TGTGCCAGCAGCCCTAACAGGGGGCGAGGTGAAAAACTGTTTTTT. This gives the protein CASSPNRGRGEKLFF.

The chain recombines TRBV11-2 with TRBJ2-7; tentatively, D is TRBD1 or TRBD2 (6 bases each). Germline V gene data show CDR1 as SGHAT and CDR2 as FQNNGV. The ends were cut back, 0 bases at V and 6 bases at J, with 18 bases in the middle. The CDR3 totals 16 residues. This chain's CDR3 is CASSLDGEGGRGEQYF. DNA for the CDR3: TGTGCCAGCAGCTTAGATGGTGAGGGGGGCCGGGGCGAGCAGTACTTC.

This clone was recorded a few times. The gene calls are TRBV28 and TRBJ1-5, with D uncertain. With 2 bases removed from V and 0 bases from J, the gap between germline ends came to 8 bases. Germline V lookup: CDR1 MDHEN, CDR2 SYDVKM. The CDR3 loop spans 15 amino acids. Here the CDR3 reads CASSLPRFSNQPQHF. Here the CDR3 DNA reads TGTGCCAGCAGTTTACCTCGGTTTAGCAATCAGCCCCAGCATTTT.

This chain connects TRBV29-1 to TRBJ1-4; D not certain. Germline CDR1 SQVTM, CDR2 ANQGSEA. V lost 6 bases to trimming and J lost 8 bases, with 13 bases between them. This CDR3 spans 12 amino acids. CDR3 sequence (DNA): TGCAGCGTCCTGGCAGTTAACGAAAAACTGTTTTTT. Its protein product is CSVLAVNEKLFF.

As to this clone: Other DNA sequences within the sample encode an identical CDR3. CDR3 DNA: TGCAGCGTTGTTACAGGAATCTACGAGCAGTACTTC. This codes for CSVVTGIYEQYF. V and J are TRBV29-1 and TRBJ2-7, with D perhaps TRBD1 (5 bases). The CDR3 loop spans 12 amino acids. Per the germline V gene, CDR1 is SQVTM and CDR2 is ANQGSEA. Trimming pared 4 bases from V and 3 bases from J, leaving 10 bases between.

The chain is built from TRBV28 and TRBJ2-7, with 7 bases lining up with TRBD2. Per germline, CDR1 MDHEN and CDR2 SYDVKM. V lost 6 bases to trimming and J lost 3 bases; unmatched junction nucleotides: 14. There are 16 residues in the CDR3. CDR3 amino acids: CASSRQKTSRYYEQYF. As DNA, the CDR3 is TGTGCCAGCAGCCGGCAGAAGACTAGCCGCTACTACGAGCAGTACTTC.

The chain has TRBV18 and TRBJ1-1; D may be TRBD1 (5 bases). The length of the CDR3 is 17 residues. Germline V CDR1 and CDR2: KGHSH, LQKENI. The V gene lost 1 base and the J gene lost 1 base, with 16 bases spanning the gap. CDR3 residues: CASSPQVGRVKNTEAFF. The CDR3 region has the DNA TGTGCCAGCTCACCACAGGTCGGCAGGGTTAAGAACACTGAAGCTTTCTTT.

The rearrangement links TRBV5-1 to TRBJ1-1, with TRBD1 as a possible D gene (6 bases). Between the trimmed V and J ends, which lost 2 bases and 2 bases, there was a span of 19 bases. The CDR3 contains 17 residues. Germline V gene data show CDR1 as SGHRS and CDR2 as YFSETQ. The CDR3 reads CASSFTGTPSINTEAFF. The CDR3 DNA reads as TGCGCCAGCAGCTTTACCGGGACACCAAGTATCAACACTGAAGCTTTCTTT.

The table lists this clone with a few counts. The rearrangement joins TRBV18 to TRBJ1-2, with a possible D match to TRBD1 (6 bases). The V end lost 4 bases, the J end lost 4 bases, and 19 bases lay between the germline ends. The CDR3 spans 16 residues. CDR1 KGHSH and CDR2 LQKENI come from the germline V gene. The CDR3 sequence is CASSLLPREGVYGYTF. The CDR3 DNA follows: TGTGCCAGCTCACTCCTCCCCCGGGAGGGGGTCTATGGCTACACCTTC.

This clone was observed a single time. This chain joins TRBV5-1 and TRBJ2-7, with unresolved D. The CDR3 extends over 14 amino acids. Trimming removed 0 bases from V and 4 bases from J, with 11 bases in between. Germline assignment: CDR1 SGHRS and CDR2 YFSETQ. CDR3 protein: CASSLESAPYEQYF. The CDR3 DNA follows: TGCGCCAGCAGCTTGGAGTCAGCCCCTTACGAGCAGTACTTC.

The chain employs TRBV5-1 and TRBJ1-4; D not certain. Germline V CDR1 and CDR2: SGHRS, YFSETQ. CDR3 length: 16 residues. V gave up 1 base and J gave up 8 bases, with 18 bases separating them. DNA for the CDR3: TGCGCCAGCAGCTTGAAAGGCAGCCCTTCGGAAGAAAAACTGTTTTTT. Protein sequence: CASSLKGSPSEEKLFF. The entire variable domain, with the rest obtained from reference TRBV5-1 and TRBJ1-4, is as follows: KAGVTQTPRYLIKTRGQQVTLSCSPISGHRSVSWYQQTPGQGLQFLFEYFSETQRNKGNFPGRFSGRQFSNSRSEMNVSTLELGDSALYLCASSLKGSPSEEKLFFGSGTQLSVL.

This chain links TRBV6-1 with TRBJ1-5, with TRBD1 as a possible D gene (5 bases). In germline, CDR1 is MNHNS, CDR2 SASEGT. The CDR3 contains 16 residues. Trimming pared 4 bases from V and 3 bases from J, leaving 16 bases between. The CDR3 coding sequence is TGTGCCAGCAGTGGGCGACAGACTACCTACAATCAGCCCCAGCATTTT. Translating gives CASSGRQTTYNQPQHF.

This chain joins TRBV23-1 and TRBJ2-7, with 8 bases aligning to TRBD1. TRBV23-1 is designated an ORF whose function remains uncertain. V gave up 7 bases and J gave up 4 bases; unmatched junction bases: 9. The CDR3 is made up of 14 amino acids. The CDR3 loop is CASTAGTGVYEQYF. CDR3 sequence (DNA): TGCGCCAGCACCGCCGGGACAGGAGTATACGAGCAGTACTTC.

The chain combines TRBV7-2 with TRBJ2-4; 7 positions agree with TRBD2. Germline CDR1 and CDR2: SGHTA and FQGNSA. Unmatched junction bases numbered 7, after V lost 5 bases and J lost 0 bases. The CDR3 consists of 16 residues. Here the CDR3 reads CASSREAGLAKNIQYF. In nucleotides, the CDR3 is TGTGCCAGCAGCAGAGAAGCGGGGCTAGCCAAAAACATTCAGTACTTC.

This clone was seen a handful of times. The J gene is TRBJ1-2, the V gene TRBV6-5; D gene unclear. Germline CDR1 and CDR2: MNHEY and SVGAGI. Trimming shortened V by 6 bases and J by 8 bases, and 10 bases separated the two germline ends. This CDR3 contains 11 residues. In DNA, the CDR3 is TGTGCCAGCAGCTCTGGAGGAGGCTACACCTTC. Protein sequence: CASSSGGGYTF.

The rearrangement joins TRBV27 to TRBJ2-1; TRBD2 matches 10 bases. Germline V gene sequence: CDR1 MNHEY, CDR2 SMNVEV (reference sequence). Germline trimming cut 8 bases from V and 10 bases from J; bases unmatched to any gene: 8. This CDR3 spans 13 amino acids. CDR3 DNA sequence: TGTGCCAGCTGCCTAGCGGGAGCTCGGGAGCAGTTCTTC. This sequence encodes CASCLAGAREQFF.

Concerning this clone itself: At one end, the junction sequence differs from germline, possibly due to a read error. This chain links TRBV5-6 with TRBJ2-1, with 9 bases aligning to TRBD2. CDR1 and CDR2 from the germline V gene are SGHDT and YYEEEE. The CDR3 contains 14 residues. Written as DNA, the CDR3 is TGTGCCAGCAGCGACCCAGACGCGGCGGGAGGGCCTCTCTTC. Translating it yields CASSDPDAAGGPLF. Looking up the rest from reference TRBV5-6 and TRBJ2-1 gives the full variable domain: DAGVTQSPTHLIKTRGQQVTLRCSPKSGHDTVSWYQQALGQGPQFIFQYYEEEERQRGNFPDRFSGHQFPNYSSELNVNALLLGDSALYLCASSDPDAAGGPLFGPGTRLTVL.

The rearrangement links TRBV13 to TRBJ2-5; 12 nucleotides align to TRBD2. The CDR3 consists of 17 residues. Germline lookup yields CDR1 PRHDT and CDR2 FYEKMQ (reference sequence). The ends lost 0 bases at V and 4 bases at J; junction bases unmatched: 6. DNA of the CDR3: TGTGCCAGCAGCTTAGGGCTAGCGGGAGGGCCCATAGAGACCCAGTACTTC. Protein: CASSLGLAGGPIETQYF.

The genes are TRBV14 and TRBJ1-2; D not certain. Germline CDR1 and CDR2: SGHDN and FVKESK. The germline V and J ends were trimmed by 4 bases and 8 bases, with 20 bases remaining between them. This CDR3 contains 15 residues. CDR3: CASSPLTPKPGGYTF. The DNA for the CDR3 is TGTGCCAGCAGCCCACTTACACCCAAACCGGGAGGCTACACCTTC.

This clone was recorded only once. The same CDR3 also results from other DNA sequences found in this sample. The CDR3 reads CASSLYNEQFF. Written as DNA, the CDR3 is TGTGCCAGCAGTTTGTATAATGAGCAGTTCTTC. The rearrangement uses TRBV28 and TRBJ2-1; D is uncertain. The CDR3 runs 11 residues. Germline values: CDR1 MDHEN, CDR2 SYDVKM. V was trimmed by 3 bases and J by 7 bases, leaving 4 bases between them.

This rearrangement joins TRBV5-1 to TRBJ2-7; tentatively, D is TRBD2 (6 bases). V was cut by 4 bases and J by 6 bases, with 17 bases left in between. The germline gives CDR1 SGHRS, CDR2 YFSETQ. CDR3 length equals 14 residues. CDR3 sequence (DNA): TGCGCCAGCAGCCCCGATCGACGGGAGACCGAGCAGTACTTC. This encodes CASSPDRRETEQYF. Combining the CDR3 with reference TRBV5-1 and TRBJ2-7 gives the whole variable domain KAGVTQTPRYLIKTRGQQVTLSCSPISGHRSVSWYQQTPGQGLQFLFEYFSETQRNKGNFPGRFSGRQFSNSRSEMNVSTLELGDSALYLCASSPDRRETEQYFGPGTRLTVT.